The rows below give T cell receptor beta chains drawn from one sample of a study of cytomegalovirus exposure and HLA in healthy donors. The data were produced by immunoSEQ multiplex PCR, yet TCRdb's version contains in-frame clones alone and is incomplete. The sample contains 90,000 to 150,000 clones, 70% to 75% of which appear only once. The specimen was PBMCs. Receptors were obtained from a woman in her thirties or forties in good health and CMV-seronegative. Each CDR3 is given with its conserved first and last residue. Each record gives: J gene, clone size, V gene, D gene, CDR3 protein, CDR3 DNA. The D gene is left open where the match is weak. Clone size, where shown, is once, few, many, or a class for clones that have expanded.

TRBJ2-5	.	TRBV6-1	.	CASSEPVGGRETQYF	TGTGCCAGCAGTGAACCAGTTGGGGGCAGGGAGACCCAGTACTTC
TRBJ2-1	.	TRBV6-5	TRBD2	CASSRPGLASWEQFF	TGTGCCAGCAGCCGGCCGGGACTAGCTTCATGGGAGCAGTTCTTC
TRBJ2-1	few	TRBV6-4	.	CASSDSTDSNEQFF	TGTGCCAGCAGTGACTCGACGGACTCCAATGAGCAGTTCTTC
TRBJ1-2	once	TRBV18	.	CASSPDRTLYGYTF	TGTGCCAGCTCACCCGACAGGACTCTCTATGGCTACACCTTC
TRBJ2-2	few	TRBV19	TRBD2	CASKSAGVGTGELFF	TGTGCCAGTAAAAGTGCGGGAGTAGGGACCGGGGAGCTGTTTTTT
TRBJ2-2	few	TRBV6-6	TRBD2	CASSYRGRIPTGELFF	TGTGCCAGCAGTTACCGCGGGAGAATACCTACCGGGGAGCTGTTTTTT
TRBJ2-1	.	TRBV5-1	.	CASSSSRSSYNEQFF	TGCGCCAGCAGCTCCTCAAGGAGCTCCTACAATGAGCAGTTCTTC
TRBJ2-5	.	TRBV11-2	TRBD2	CASSLTLTSGSGETQYF	TGTGCCAGCAGCCTCACCCTGACTAGCGGGAGTGGAGAGACCCAGTACTTC
TRBJ2-1	.	TRBV19	.	CATSRTALSYNEQFF	TGTGCCACTTCGCGAACCGCGCTTTCCTACAATGAGCAGTTCTTC
TRBJ1-5	.	TRBV7-3	.	CASSPETAGLGSQPQHF	TGTGCCAGCAGCCCCGAAACGGCAGGCTTGGGGAGCCAGCCCCAGCATTTT
TRBJ1-4	few	TRBV21-1	.	CASSKRDRGSEKLFF	TGTGCCAGCAGCAAAAGGGACAGGGGGAGCGAAAAACTGTTTTTT
TRBJ1-1	.	TRBV27	TRBD1	CASSLYMGQGLYTEAFF	TGTGCCAGCAGTTTATATATGGGACAGGGGTTGTACACTGAAGCTTTCTTT
TRBJ2-1	few	TRBV7-8	.	CASTLVSPGIYNEQFF	TGTGCCAGCACCCTAGTTAGTCCTGGTATCTACAATGAGCAGTTCTTC
TRBJ1-6	.	TRBV4-3	TRBD1	CASSQEGQGTSPLHF	TGCGCCAGCAGCCAAGAGGGACAGGGAACTTCACCCCTCCACTTT